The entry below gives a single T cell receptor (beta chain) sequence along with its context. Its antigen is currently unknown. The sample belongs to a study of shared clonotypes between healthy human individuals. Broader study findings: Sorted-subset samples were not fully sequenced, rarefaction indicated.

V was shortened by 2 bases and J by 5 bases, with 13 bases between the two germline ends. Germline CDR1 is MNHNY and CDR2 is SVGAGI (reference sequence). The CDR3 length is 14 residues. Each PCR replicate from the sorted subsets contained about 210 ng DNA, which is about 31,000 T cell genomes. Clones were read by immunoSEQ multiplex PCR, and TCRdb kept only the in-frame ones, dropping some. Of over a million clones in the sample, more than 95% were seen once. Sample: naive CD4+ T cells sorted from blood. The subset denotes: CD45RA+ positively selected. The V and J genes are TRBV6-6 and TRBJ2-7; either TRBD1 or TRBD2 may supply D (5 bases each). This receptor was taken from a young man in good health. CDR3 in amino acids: CASSYPGAADEQYF. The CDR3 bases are TGTGCCAGCAGTTACCCCGGGGCGGCGGACGAGCAGTACTTC.